This T cell receptor (beta chain) was captured by sequencing in a study of T cell changes during pregnancy in multiple sclerosis. This CDR3 region has 12 residues. Germline lookup yields CDR1 SGHRS and CDR2 YFSETQ. Trimming removed 8 bases at V and 3 bases at J, with 10 bases between. The table came from immunoSEQ multiplex PCR; TCRdb's copy has only in-frame clones and leaves some out. This table holds around 95,000 clones, about nine tenths found once. This sequence was found in a female donor with multiple sclerosis, enrolled in a pregnancy study. The gene calls are TRBV5-1 and TRBJ2-3; no clear D gene. The sample in question was peripheral blood, obtained after pregnancy. DNA for the CDR3: TGCGCCAGTTCCCAGATGACAGATACGCAGTATTTT. This encodes CASSQMTDTQYF.